This T cell receptor beta chain derives from a study of naive and memory T cell subsets. Findings and caveats of the study: Between naive and memory subsets, TCR abundance power law exponents differed. In CD4 and CD8 cells, diversity dropped from naive through EMRA.

Points on this clonotype: Its antigen is as yet unknown. A much larger clone differs by one base, so this may be a read error. Since the CDR3 does not end with the conserved phenylalanine or tryptophan, this likely comes from a read error. The DNA is left out, because the CDR3 cannot be placed on it with certainty; the CDR3 is given as TCRdb lists it.

CD4 T cells were positively selected, then CD8 T cells from the CD4-negative fraction. Cells stained for CD3, CD4, CD8, CD45RA, CD27 and viability were sorted into four CD45RA/CD27 subsets. Germline-derived CDR1 and CDR2 are DFQATT and SNEGSKA (reference sequence). A total of 15 residues make up the CDR3, ends included. Two oligonucleotides, mixed equimolar, formed the beta constant-region primer covering TRBC1 and TRBC2. Four rounds of PCR amplified the ligated cDNA using nested alpha and beta constant-region primers plus SP2. TCRdb itself ran the UMI-ligation and nested PCR reads through MiXCR, one entry per CDR3 protein. The sample yields 95,000 to 150,000 distinct CDR3 sequences, 35% to 40% seen once.

The origin of this receptor is a human donor in good health. V is TRBV20-1 and J is TRBJ2-7; TRBD1 is the table's D call, not checked against the DNA. The sequenced sample was central memory CD4+ T cells from blood. The CDR3 sequence is CSARARPGHQGVEYS.